This TCR beta chain was documented in a study of T cell responses to AZD1222 COVID-19 vaccine (dated by TCRdb to about 2021). About the study as a whole: AZD1222 recipients whose second dose came at about 4 weeks and those whose second dose came at about 12 weeks were combined into one group, since spike-specific TCR depth and breadth did not differ between the two schedules. A total of approximately 240 trial participants underwent TCR sequencing, of whom 200 to 220 received two doses of AZD1222 and about 25 received two doses of the MenACWY control vaccine. Trial participants were enrolled by age into 18-55, 56-69 and 70-plus year subgroups, with approximately 160, 26 and 62 TCR-sequenced participants respectively. On the study overall, not on this receptor specifically: In the small 56-69-year group, the increase in depth fell short of significance, most likely because of low power. Participants were mostly white British and included more females than males, and it was suggested by the authors that clonal diversity may have been underestimated. Conclusions about previously exposed vaccinees were limited because only six AZD1222 recipients were SARS-CoV-2 seropositive at baseline. No day 14 peak-response samples were available, so repertoires were characterized only after the peak T cell response. Reportedly, almost half of the unique spike-specific TCRs recognized epitopes lying outside the regions that are mutated in the B.1.351 and B.1.1.7 variants. Vaccine-associated CD4 TCRs spanned the whole spike protein, with dominant responses in regions 160-218 and 743-854. After two AZD1222 doses, spike-specific TCR breadth and depth were significantly higher than at day 0 and than in MenACWY recipients.

The CDR3 regions of human TCRbeta chains were analyzed by immunosequencing. In the source study's methods: Repertoire TCRs were checked for matches against a reference library of SARS-CoV-2-specific TCRs that had been generated using the MIRA antigen-specificity platform. Breadth was defined as the fraction of unique TCRs that were SARS-CoV-2-associated. Depth was defined as the fraction of total T cells that were SARS-CoV-2-associated. Using the MIRA data, each spike-specific TCR was assigned both to the spike region to which the TCR was reactive and to a CD4 or CD8 class. Log10-transformed breadth and depth values were compared by one-way ANOVA with Sidak's multiple comparisons tests. As stored in TCRdb, this immuneACCESS dataset retains in-frame rearrangements with V and J assigned. A fraction of the clones does not appear; measured against another copy, unresolved V genes explain less than half of the discrepancy, and the remainder lacks a known reason. That table furnishes V, J and clone size, whereas the DNA furnished D and trimming. The sample table lists around 130,000 clones, over 85% of them with a count of one. Jointly, the top ten make up around 3.3% of the sample.

To note about this clone: It lacks a known antigen. Nothing much larger sits one base from this clone, and base qualities are not available.

Interpreted using the paper, the time point label stands for: baseline before first vaccination. Vaccinee samples were obtained from the UK trials COV001 and COV002, which included a single-blind randomized controlled phase 2/3 trial of AZD1222 (ChAdOx1 nCoV-19) in healthy adults. For TCRbeta chain sequencing, PBMC samples from trial participants were taken at day 0 and at day 28 after the second dose. From its cysteine to its phenylalanine, the CDR3 spans 13 amino acids. Of the read, only the CDR3 DNA is kept; its 39 bases are in frame from base 1. Relative to germline, V is missing 7 bases and J is missing 5 bases, with 3 bases of the junction outside any gene match. From a lookup of the germline V gene, CDR1 and CDR2 are KGHDR and SFDVKD.

Sequences were derived from peripheral blood, sampled on day 0 of AZD1222 vaccination. The chain couples TRBV24-1 to TRBJ1-1; TRBD1 agrees with 10 junctional bases. The TCR originated in an adult in good health. CDR3 sequence: CATRWGQGTEAFF. In nucleotides, the sequence is TGTGCCACCAGGTGGGGACAGGGGACTGAAGCTTTCTTT.